Detailed here is one TCR beta chain. Its antigen is not identified. Profiling relied on immunoSEQ multiplex PCR, and the TCRdb table lists in-frame clones only, not all of them. The data contain some 42,000 clones, approximately 80% of them seen just once; the ten biggest clones take up roughly 18%. The CDR3 loop spans 12 amino acids. The ends were cut back, 6 bases at V and 3 bases at J, with 9 bases in the middle. From germline, CDR1 is PRHDT and CDR2 FYEKMQ (reference sequence). The data were taken from a study of T cell responses to AZD1222 COVID-19 vaccine. Notes on the study in general: Females made up more of the donors, who were largely white British, and clonal diversity may have come out too low.

The chain couples TRBV13 to TRBJ2-7; D is unresolved. This receptor was taken from an adult who received the AZD1222 COVID-19 vaccine. The sequenced sample was peripheral blood, obtained 28 days after the second AZD1222 dose. For the CDR3, the DNA is TGTGCCAGCAGTTTAAGGAGCTACGAGCAGTACTTC. Translated: CASSLRSYEQYF.